A selection of T cell receptor beta chains follows, all from one sample in a study of CD8+CD57+ T cells in acquired aplastic anemia. TCRdb reprocessed the reads with MiXCR, giving one entry per CDR3 protein. This sample has about 120,000 distinct CDR3 sequences, with approximately 50% found just once. The sample comprised sorted CD4+, CD8+, or CD8+CD57+ T cells (not recorded which) from PBMCs. Source of these receptors: a human donor with aplastic anemia. Both conserved end residues are part of each CDR3. D genes are given only for firm matches. Clone size is shown for a subset of rows, as once, few, many or a class of expanded clone.

NA	TRBV7-8	15	TRBJ2-1	many	CASSRDLGSYNEQFF	TGTGCCAGCAGCCGGGATTTAGGCTCCTACAATGAGCAGTTCTTC
TRBD1	TRBV29-1	12	TRBJ2-7	NA	CSVGDSLGEQYF	TGCAGCGTTGGGGACAGCTTAGGCGAGCAGTACTTC
TRBD1	TRBV29-1	13	TRBJ2-3	NA	CSVLRDRGGTQYF	TGCAGCGTTCTCCGGGACAGGGGAGGTACGCAGTATTTT
NA	TRBV7-2	13	TRBJ2-5	NA	CASSLHGQETQYF	TGTGCCAGCAGTTTACACGGACAAGAGACCCAGTACTTC
TRBD2	TRBV29-1	14	TRBJ2-3	NA	CSVALAGSTDTQYF	TGCAGCGTTGCACTAGCGGGGAGCACAGATACGCAGTATTTT
TRBD1	TRBV29-1	16	TRBJ2-7	once	CSVAGTEKTLSYEQYF	TGCAGCGTCGCCGGGACAGAAAAGACACTCTCCTACGAGCAGTACTTC
NA	TRBV2	15	TRBJ2-5	many	CASYGSLNSGETQYF	TGTGCCAGTTATGGGTCGCTTAATTCGGGGGAGACCCAGTACTTC
TRBD1	TRBV19	15	TRBJ2-5	once	CASSPPDRLQETQYF	TGTGCCAGCAGCCCACCGGACAGGCTACAAGAGACCCAGTACTTC
TRBD2	TRBV20-1	15	TRBJ2-3	few	CSARRATSGTDTQYF	TGCAGTGCTAGGAGGGCAACTAGCGGGACAGATACGCAGTATTTT
NA	TRBV29-1	12	TRBJ2-6	NA	CSAGTGANVLTF	TGCAGCGCCGGGACAGGGGCCAACGTCCTGACTTTC
TRBD2	TRBV12-3/TRBV12-4	17	TRBJ2-3	many	CASSSIPSGTSTDTQYF	TGTGCCAGCAGCTCGATACCTAGCGGGACTAGCACAGATACGCAGTATTTT
TRBD2	TRBV7-3	16	TRBJ2-2	NA	CASSTSTSGGAGELFF	TGTGCCAGCAGCACGTCGACTAGCGGGGGGGCCGGGGAGCTGTTTTTT
NA	TRBV7-9	14	TRBJ1-1	few	CASSRGSGGTEAFF	TGTGCCAGCAGTCGTGGCTCCGGCGGGACTGAAGCTTTCTTT
TRBD2	TRBV20-1	15	TRBJ2-1	NA	CSASSSGNRYNEQFF	TGCAGTGCTAGTAGTAGCGGGAATCGCTACAATGAGCAGTTCTTC
NA	TRBV25-1	13	TRBJ1-4	NA	CASSEGGKGKLFF	TGTGCCAGCAGTGAAGGAGGGAAGGGAAAACTGTTTTTT
NA	TRBV7-9	15	TRBJ1-6	NA	CASSLVGGPGSPLHF	TGTGCCAGCAGCTTAGTAGGGGGTCCAGGCTCACCCCTCCACTTT
TRBD1	TRBV19	14	TRBJ1-2	NA	CASSPRQGSYGYTF	TGTGCCAGTAGTCCGAGACAGGGCTCCTATGGCTACACCTTC
NA	TRBV11-1	16	TRBJ2-1	NA	CASSSETLASVKEQFF	TGTGCCAGCAGCTCCGAAACACTAGCTTCGGTAAAGGAGCAGTTCTTC
NA	TRBV20-1	15	TRBJ1-5	NA	CSAIFPLGGDQPQHF	TGCAGTGCTATTTTCCCATTGGGGGGGGATCAGCCCCAGCATTTT
NA	TRBV7-9	16	TRBJ2-3	many	CASTPPWGLHTDTQYF	TGTGCCAGCACCCCGCCCTGGGGACTTCACACAGATACGCAGTATTTT
NA	TRBV20-1	15	TRBJ2-1	NA	CSARPGTRPHNEQFF	TGCAGTGCTAGGCCCGGGACTCGACCTCACAATGAGCAGTTCTTC
TRBD1	TRBV7-3	13	TRBJ1-2	NA	CASSLSQGWGYTF	TGTGCCAGCAGCTTATCACAGGGGTGGGGCTACACCTTC
NA	TRBV6-1	15	TRBJ2-3	NA	CASSNYRENTDTQYF	TGTGCCAGCAGCAACTACAGGGAGAACACAGATACGCAGTATTTT
NA	TRBV9	11	TRBJ2-7	NA	CASSPTYEQYF	TGTGCCAGCTCACCGACCTACGAGCAGTACTTC
NA	TRBV27	16	TRBJ1-6	many	CASSLDPRARASPLHF	TGTGCCAGCAGTTTAGATCCCAGGGCTCGGGCTTCACCCCTCCACTTT
NA	TRBV2	13	TRBJ2-3	NA	CASTQFGTDTQYF	TGTGCCAGCACGCAGTTTGGCACAGATACGCAGTATTTT
NA	TRBV19	11	TRBJ2-7	NA	CASSTGSEQYF	TGTGCCAGTAGTACCGGAAGCGAGCAGTACTTC
NA	TRBV15	16	TRBJ2-3	NA	CATSRGAGAYTDTQYF	TGTGCCACCAGCAGGGGGGCGGGGGCCTACACAGATACGCAGTATTTT
NA	TRBV20-1	15	TRBJ2-7	NA	CSARGERITWDEQYF	TGCAGTGCTAGAGGTGAAAGGATCACTTGGGACGAGCAGTACTTC
NA	TRBV11-2	15	TRBJ1-3	few	CASSSYGYSGNTIYF	TGTGCCAGCAGCTCTTACGGGTACTCTGGAAACACCATATATTTT
NA	TRBV5-5	13	TRBJ2-7	many	CASSWDLPYEQYF	TGTGCCAGCAGCTGGGACTTACCCTACGAGCAGTACTTC
NA	TRBV19	12	TRBJ2-2	NA	CASSIPTGELFF	TGTGCCAGTAGTATACCTACCGGGGAGCTGTTTTTT
NA	TRBV29-1	14	TRBJ2-4	NA	CSVVTRPPKNIQYF	TGCAGCGTGGTGACTAGACCCCCCAAAAACATTCAGTACTTC
NA	TRBV6-5	12	TRBJ1-1	NA	CASSYAGLEAFF	TGTGCCAGCAGTTACGCCGGCCTCGAAGCTTTCTTT
NA	TRBV7-9	10	TRBJ2-1	NA	CASSSNEQFF	TGTGCCAGCAGCTCCAATGAGCAGTTCTTC
TRBD2	TRBV7-6	13	TRBJ2-1	once	CATAGVSYNEQFF	TGTGCCACAGCGGGGGTGTCCTACAATGAGCAGTTCTTC
NA	TRBV7-2	16	TRBJ1-3	NA	CASSVQVPDSGNTIYF	TGTGCCAGCAGCGTTCAGGTCCCTGACTCTGGAAACACCATATATTTT
TRBD1	TRBV24-1	15	TRBJ2-7	many	CATSETGTGVDEQYF	TGTGCCACCAGTGAGACCGGGACAGGGGTCGACGAGCAGTACTTC
TRBD1	TRBV7-9	14	TRBJ1-4	NA	CASRRDRVNEKLFF	TGTGCCAGCAGGCGAGACAGGGTTAATGAAAAACTGTTTTTT
TRBD2	TRBV28	16	TRBJ2-5	many	CASSSPLAGVDETQYF	TGTGCCAGCAGTTCCCCCCTAGCGGGAGTGGATGAGACCCAGTACTTC
NA	TRBV7-9	14	TRBJ2-3	NA	CASSLGTGRDTQYF	TGTGCCAGCAGCCTTGGGACGGGGAGAGATACGCAGTATTTT
NA	TRBV9	11	TRBJ1-2	many	CASRQNYGYTF	TGTGCCAGCAGGCAAAACTATGGCTACACCTTC